A single sample is the source of the 7 T cell receptor beta chains below, sequenced in a study of beta chain features in type 1 diabetes. What was sequenced were expressed TCRB transcripts, since all of the isolated RNA had been reverse transcribed. The table came from immunoSEQ multiplex PCR; TCRdb's copy has only in-frame clones and leaves some out. The table has 35,000 or so clones, about 64% seen once. Material for sequencing was Tregs from blood. These receptors were collected from a woman between 25 and 40 years old in good health.

J is TRBJ2-7 and V is TRBV9; 8 positions agree with TRBD2. The junction had 9 bases not matched to a gene; V was cut back by 4 bases and J by 3 bases. Looked up from germline, CDR1 is SGDLS and CDR2 is YYNGEE. The CDR3 runs 15 residues. The CDR3 region has the DNA TGTGCCAGCAGCCCGACTAGCGTTACGCTCTACGAGCAGTACTTC. Protein product: CASSPTSVTLYEQYF.

The chain is built from TRBV19 and TRBJ1-1, with 7 bases identical to TRBD1. The CDR3 runs to 12 residues. CDR1 is LNHDA, CDR2 SQIVND, per germline (reference sequence). V shed 4 bases and J 11 bases; nucleotides not matched to a gene: 7. The CDR3 here is CASSTSTGPAFF. The CDR3, as DNA: TGTGCCAGTAGTACCTCGACAGGGCCCGCTTTCTTT.

The genes are TRBV30 and TRBJ1-1, with a tentative D call TRBD1 (5 bases). V was trimmed by 3 bases and J by 4 bases, leaving 12 bases between them. CDR1 and CDR2 from the germline V gene are GTSNPN and SVGIG (reference sequence). The CDR3 extends over 13 amino acids. The CDR3 region is CAWSPGGVTEAFF. The CDR3 coding sequence is TGTGCCTGGAGCCCGGGAGGGGTCACTGAAGCTTTCTTT.

The CDR3 loop is CASRSGLAGVINEQFF. Here the CDR3 DNA reads TGTGCCAGCAGGTCGGGACTAGCGGGAGTGATCAATGAGCAGTTCTTC. The rearrangement joins TRBV5-4 to TRBJ2-1, with TRBD2 matching over 14 bases. The germline CDR1 and CDR2 sequences are SGHNT and YYREEE (reference sequence). The CDR3 has 16 amino acids. V was pared by 5 bases and J by 6 bases, with 7 bases of the junction left unmatched.

V is TRBV2 and J is TRBJ1-1; 8 bases fit TRBD1. The CDR3 has 13 residues. Germline V gene sequence: CDR1 SNHLY, CDR2 FYNNEI. V dropped 6 bases and J dropped 4; count of bases not matched to a gene: 4. This chain's CDR3 is CASSYRGSTEAFF. The DNA for the CDR3 is TGTGCCAGCAGCTACAGGGGGAGCACTGAAGCTTTCTTT.

The chain employs TRBV6-6 and TRBJ2-7; 9 bases align to TRBD2. The germline gives CDR1 MNHNY, CDR2 SVGAGI (reference sequence). V lost 7 bases, J lost 1 base, and 2 bases stayed unmatched. The CDR3 is 13 amino acids. The CDR3 nucleotides read TGTGCCAGCAACCTAGCGGGATCCTACGAGCAGTACTTC. Encoded protein: CASNLAGSYEQYF.

The chain recombines TRBV5-1 with TRBJ2-7; D perhaps matches TRBD2 (5 bases). Germline loops: CDR1 SGHRS, CDR2 YFSETQ. V lost 1 base to trimming and J lost 0 bases, with 14 bases between them. This CDR3 spans 16 amino acids. CDR3 protein: CASSLSTGLSSYEQYF. CDR3 nucleotide sequence: TGCGCCAGCAGCTTGTCGACGGGATTAAGCTCCTACGAGCAGTACTTC.